This TCR beta chain is from a study of response to subunit inactivated influenza vaccine. Whole-study results and caveats: Only a handful of new T cells, the authors suggested, are recruited with each seasonal influenza vaccination.

A few counts support this clonotype. Its target is not known. MiXCR, applied by TCRdb to the RT-PCR reads, yields one record per CDR3 protein. The sample contains roughly 780,000 distinct CDR3 sequences, 15% to 20% of which appear only once. Trimming pared 7 bases from V and 6 bases from J, leaving 10 bases between. The CDR3 length is 12 residues. The chain employs TRBV12-3 or TRBV12-4 and TRBJ1-5, with no clear D. The receptor's source is a man between 45 and 60 years old who received an inactivated influenza vaccine. Source: PBMCs from blood, taken about 5 days after vaccination. CDR3 sequence (DNA): TGTGCCAGCACCCTGGGATCTCAGCCCCAGCATTTT. Amino acids: CASTLGSQPQHF.